This T cell receptor (beta chain) is drawn from a study of cytomegalovirus exposure and HLA in healthy donors. 60 Vbeta and 13 Jbeta primers were used in PCR. TCRdb's table, derived via immunoSEQ multiplex PCR, lists solely in-frame clones and lacks some. This repertoire shows roughly 130,000 clones, roughly 78% found once; its top ten account for 1%. The clonotype was recovered from a man aged 35 to 55 in good health and CMV-seronegative. Sequenced sample: PBMCs.

This chain's CDR3 is CASSWGVRAASDTQYF. The CDR3 DNA reads as TGTGCCAGCAGCTGGGGGGTCAGGGCAGCATCAGATACGCAGTATTTT. The rearrangement uses TRBV5-6 and TRBJ2-3; possible D gene TRBD2, 6 bases. The CDR3 contains 16 residues. CDR1 and CDR2 from the germline V gene are SGHDT and YYEEEE. Deletions cut 3 bases from V and 4 bases from J, with 18 bases between.